The sequence of this T cell receptor (beta chain) was determined in a study of T cells in Graves' hyperthyroidism and ophthalmopathy. There are a few counts of this clonotype. Regions amplified from RNA transcripts were the TCR beta CDR3 regions. A set of HTBI primers served as the primers for a first-round RT-PCR of the TCR CDR3. TCRdb called the multiplex PCR reads again in MiXCR, with one record for every CDR3 protein. Altogether approximately 360,000 distinct CDR3 sequences are present, roughly 25% being singletons, with the ten largest covering about 70%. Clinical symptoms, serum thyroxine, TRAb, thyroid ultrasound and orbital computed tomography informed diagnoses. Germline CDR1 SNHLY, CDR2 FYNNEI. The CDR3 consists of 14 residues. V lost 5 bases to trimming and J lost 2 bases, with 7 bases between them.

The TCR was taken from a man aged 45-65 years with Graves' hyperthyroidism. The chain uses TRBV2 and TRBJ2-6; D gene unclear. Material: blood. The CDR3 protein is CASSWDAGANVLTF. DNA of the CDR3: TGTGCCAGCAGTTGGGATGCTGGGGCCAACGTCCTGACTTTC.